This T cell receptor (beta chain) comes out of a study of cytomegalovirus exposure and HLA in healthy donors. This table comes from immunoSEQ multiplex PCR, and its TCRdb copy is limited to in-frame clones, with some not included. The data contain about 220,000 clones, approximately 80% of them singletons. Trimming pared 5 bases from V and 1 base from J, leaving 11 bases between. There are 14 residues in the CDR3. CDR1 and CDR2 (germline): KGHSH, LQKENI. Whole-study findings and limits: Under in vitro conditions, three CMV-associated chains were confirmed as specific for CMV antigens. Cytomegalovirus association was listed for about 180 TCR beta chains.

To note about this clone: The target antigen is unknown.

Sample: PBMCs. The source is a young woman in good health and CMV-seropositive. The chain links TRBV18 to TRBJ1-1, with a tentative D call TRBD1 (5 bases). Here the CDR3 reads CASSGDGGNTEAFF. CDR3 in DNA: TGTGCCAGCTCAGGTGACGGGGGGAACACTGAAGCTTTCTTT.